The 12 T cell receptor beta chains given below trace back to one sample, sequenced in a study of cytomegalovirus exposure and HLA in healthy donors. The study ran its PCR with 60 Vbeta and 13 Jbeta primers. The assay was immunoSEQ multiplex PCR, and TCRdb's table has in-frame clones only and misses some. The sample yields 150,000 or so clones, around four fifths seen once. Material for sequencing was PBMCs. The origin of the receptors is a young man in good health and CMV-seronegative.

The rearrangement uses TRBV5-1 and TRBJ1-4; 7 bases line up with TRBD1. CDR1 is SGHRS and CDR2 is YFSETQ in the germline V gene. V lost 4 bases and J lost 5; bases outside the gene matches: 8. The CDR3 extends over 15 amino acids. CDR3 in amino acids: CASSTHRGLNEKLFF. The CDR3 DNA follows: TGCGCCAGCAGCACCCACAGGGGTTTAAATGAAAAACTGTTTTTT.

The chain carries TRBV5-4 and TRBJ2-7; D gene ambiguous. Trimming pared 0 bases from V and 3 bases from J, leaving 7 bases between. Germline V CDR1 and CDR2: SGHNT, YYREEE (reference sequence). This CDR3 has 13 residues. The CDR3 nucleotides are TGTGCCAGCAGCTTGGGGCAGGACTACGAGCAGTACTTC. Its protein is CASSLGQDYEQYF.

This sequence joins TRBV2 and TRBJ1-2; no clear D. V shed 0 bases and J shed 4 bases, with 6 bases lying between them. This CDR3 has 13 amino acids. In germline, CDR1 is SNHLY, CDR2 FYNNEI. The CDR3 protein is CASSEATAYGYTF. DNA for the CDR3: TGTGCCAGCAGTGAAGCTACAGCCTATGGCTACACCTTC.

This chain links TRBV7-9 with TRBJ1-6, with D tentatively TRBD1 (5 bases). CDR1 SEHNR and CDR2 FQNEAQ come from the germline V gene (reference sequence). Deletions cut 6 bases from V and 0 bases from J, with 12 bases between. CDR3 length: 16 amino acids. CDR3 in DNA: TGTGCCAGCAGGGAGGGACCCAGCTCCTATAATTCACCCCTCCACTTT. Translation gives CASREGPSSYNSPLHF.

Only a few counts were recorded for this clone. This chain uses TRBV9 with TRBJ2-7, with D possibly TRBD2 on 6 matching bases. Germline-derived CDR1 and CDR2 are SGDLS and YYNGEE. Trimming cost V 0 bases and J 2 bases, with 12 bases left between them. The CDR3 has 15 amino acids. The CDR3 loop reads CASSVDPGLTYEQYF. The DNA of the CDR3 is TGTGCCAGCAGCGTAGATCCGGGACTTACCTACGAGCAGTACTTC.

The chain uses TRBV5-4 and TRBJ2-3; tentatively, D is TRBD2 (5 bases). CDR3 length equals 15 residues. Looked up from germline, CDR1 is SGHNT and CDR2 is YYREEE (reference sequence). The V end lost 4 bases, the J end lost 0 bases, and 12 bases lay between the germline ends. The CDR3 DNA reads as TGTGCCAGCAGCCTAGACTACCGTAGCACAGATACGCAGTATTTT. It encodes CASSLDYRSTDTQYF.

This clone was seen only a few times. The CDR3 here is CAAGLAGAGNEQFF. In nucleotides, the CDR3 is TGTGCCGCCGGACTAGCGGGAGCGGGGAATGAGCAGTTCTTC. The rearrangement joins TRBV6-5 to TRBJ2-1, with 13 nucleotides matching TRBD2. Germline values: CDR1 MNHEY, CDR2 SVGAGI. The CDR3 is 14 amino acids. V was clipped by 11 bases and J by 7 bases; unmatched bases: 8.

This clone was picked up a small number of times. The chain has TRBV5-5 and TRBJ1-3; a possible D gene is TRBD1 (5 bases). V was trimmed by 4 bases and J by 4 bases, leaving 18 bases between them. This CDR3 contains 16 residues. Germline CDR1 and CDR2: SGHKS and YYEKEE (reference sequence). CDR3 bases: TGTGCCAGCAGCCCGATCCGGGGGTTGGGGGGAAACACCATATATTTT. Protein sequence: CASSPIRGLGGNTIYF.

This clone appeared once. This chain links TRBV11-2 with TRBJ1-4, with D perhaps TRBD1 (5 bases). From germline, CDR1 is SGHAT and CDR2 FQNNGV. This CDR3 is built from 18 residues. V lost 5 bases and J 1 base, leaving 20 bases between the germline ends. The CDR3 DNA is TGTGCCAGCAGCCCCGTGGGGGTGCGGGGGAGAACTAATGAAAAACTGTTTTTT. The encoded protein is CASSPVGVRGRTNEKLFF.

The gene calls are TRBV7-9 and TRBJ2-3; 7 bases align to TRBD2. The CDR3 totals 16 residues. V dropped 3 bases and J dropped 5; count of bases not matched to a gene: 11. CDR1 and CDR2 from the germline V gene are SEHNR and FQNEAQ (reference sequence). This CDR3 is CASSFTSVKDVDTQYF. CDR3 DNA: TGTGCCAGCAGCTTTACTAGCGTGAAGGATGTAGATACGCAGTATTTT.

V is TRBV7-8 and J is TRBJ1-6; D unclear. CDR1 and CDR2 from the germline V gene are SGHVS and FQNEAQ. The CDR3 totals 14 residues. V gave up 1 base and J gave up 9 bases, with 10 bases separating them. For the CDR3, the DNA is TGTGCCAGCAGCTTAGGTCAGGAGGGTTCACCCCTCCACTTT. Protein: CASSLGQEGSPLHF.

The chain links TRBV18 to TRBJ2-3; the D is unclear. V was shortened by 3 bases and J by 7 bases, with 11 bases between the two germline ends. The germline V gene encodes CDR1 KGHSH and CDR2 LQKENI. The CDR3 length is 13 residues. This chain's CDR3 is CASSPLPANTQYF. DNA for the CDR3: TGTGCCAGCTCACCTTTACCCGCGAATACGCAGTATTTT.